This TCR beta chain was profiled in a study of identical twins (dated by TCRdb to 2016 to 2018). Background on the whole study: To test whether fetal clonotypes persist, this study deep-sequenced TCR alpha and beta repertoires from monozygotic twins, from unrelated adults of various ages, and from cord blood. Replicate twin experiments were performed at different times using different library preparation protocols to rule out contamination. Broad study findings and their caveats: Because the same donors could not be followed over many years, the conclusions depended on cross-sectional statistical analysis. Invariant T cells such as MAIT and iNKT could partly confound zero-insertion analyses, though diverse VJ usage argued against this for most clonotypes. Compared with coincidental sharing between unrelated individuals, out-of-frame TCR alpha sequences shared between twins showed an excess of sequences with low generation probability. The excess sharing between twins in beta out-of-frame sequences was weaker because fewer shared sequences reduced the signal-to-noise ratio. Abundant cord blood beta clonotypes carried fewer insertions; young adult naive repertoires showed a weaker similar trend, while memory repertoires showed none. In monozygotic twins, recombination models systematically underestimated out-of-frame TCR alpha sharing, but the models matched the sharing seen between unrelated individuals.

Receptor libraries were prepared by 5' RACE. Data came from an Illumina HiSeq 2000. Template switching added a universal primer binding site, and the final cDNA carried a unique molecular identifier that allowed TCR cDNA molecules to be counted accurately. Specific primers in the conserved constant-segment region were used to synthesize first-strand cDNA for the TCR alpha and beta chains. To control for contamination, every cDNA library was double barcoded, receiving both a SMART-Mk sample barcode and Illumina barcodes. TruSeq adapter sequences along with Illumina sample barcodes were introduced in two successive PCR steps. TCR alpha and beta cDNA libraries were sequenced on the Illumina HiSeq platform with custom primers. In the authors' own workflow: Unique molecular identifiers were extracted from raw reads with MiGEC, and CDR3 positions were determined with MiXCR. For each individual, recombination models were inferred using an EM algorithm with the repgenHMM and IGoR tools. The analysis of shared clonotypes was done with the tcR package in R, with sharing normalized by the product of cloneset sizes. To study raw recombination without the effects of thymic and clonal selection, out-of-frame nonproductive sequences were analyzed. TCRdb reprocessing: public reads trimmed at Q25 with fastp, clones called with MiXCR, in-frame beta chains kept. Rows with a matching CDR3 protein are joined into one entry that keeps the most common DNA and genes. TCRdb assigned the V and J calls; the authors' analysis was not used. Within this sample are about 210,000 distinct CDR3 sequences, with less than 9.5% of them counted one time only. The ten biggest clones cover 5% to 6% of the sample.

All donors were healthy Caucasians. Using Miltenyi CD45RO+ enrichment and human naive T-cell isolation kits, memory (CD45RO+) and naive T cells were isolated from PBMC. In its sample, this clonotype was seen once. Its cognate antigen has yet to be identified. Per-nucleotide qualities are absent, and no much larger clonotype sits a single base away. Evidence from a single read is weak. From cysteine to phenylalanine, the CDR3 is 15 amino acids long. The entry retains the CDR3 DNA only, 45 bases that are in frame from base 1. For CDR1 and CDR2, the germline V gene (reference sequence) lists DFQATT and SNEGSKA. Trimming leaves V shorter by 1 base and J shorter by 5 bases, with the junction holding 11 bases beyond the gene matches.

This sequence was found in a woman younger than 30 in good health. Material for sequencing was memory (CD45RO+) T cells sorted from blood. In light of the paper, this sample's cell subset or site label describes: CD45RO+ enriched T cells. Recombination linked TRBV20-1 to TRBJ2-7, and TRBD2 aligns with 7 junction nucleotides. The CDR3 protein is CSARGFPGTSDEQYF. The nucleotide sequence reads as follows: TGCAGTGCTAGAGGTTTCCCCGGTACTAGCGACGAGCAGTACTTC.